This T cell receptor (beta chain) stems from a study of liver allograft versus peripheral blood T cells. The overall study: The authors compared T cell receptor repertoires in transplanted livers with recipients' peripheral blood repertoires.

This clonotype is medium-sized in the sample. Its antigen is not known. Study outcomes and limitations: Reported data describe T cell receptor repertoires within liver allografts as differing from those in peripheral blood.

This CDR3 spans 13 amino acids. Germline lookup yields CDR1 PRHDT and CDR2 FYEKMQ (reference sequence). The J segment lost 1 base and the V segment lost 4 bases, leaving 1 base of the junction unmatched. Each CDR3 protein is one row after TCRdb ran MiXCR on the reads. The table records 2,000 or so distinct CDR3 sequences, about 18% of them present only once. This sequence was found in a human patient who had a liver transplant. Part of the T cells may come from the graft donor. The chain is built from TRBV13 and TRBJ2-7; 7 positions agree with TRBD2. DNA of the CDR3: TGTGCCAGCAGCTCGGGACTATCCTACGAGCAGTACTTC. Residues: CASSSGLSYEQYF.